The 21 T cell receptor beta chains below come from one sample, sequenced in a study of early T cells in non-severe SARS-CoV-2 infection. TCRdb re-called the 5' RACE reads with MiXCR, one entry per CDR3 protein. The repertoire consists of around 78,000 distinct CDR3 sequences, with more than 13% occurring once and the leading ten covering approximately 3.3%. The sequencing sample was made of whole blood. These receptors were obtained from an adult who was a healthcare worker with PCR-confirmed SARS-CoV-2 infection or an uninfected control (not recorded which).

This clonotype was picked up a small number of times. The gene calls are TRBV11-2 and TRBJ2-4, with D unresolved. With 0 bases removed from V and 9 bases from J, the gap between germline ends came to 15 bases. The CDR3 runs to 15 residues. Germline CDR1 SGHAT, CDR2 FQNNGV. CDR3 nucleotides: TGTGCCAGCAGCTTAGATCAGTCCCTCGTAGGCATTCAGTACTTC. It yields the protein CASSLDQSLVGIQYF.

The chain couples TRBV6-2 or TRBV6-3 to TRBJ2-7; maybe TRBD1 (7 bases). This CDR3 comprises 16 residues. Trimming took off 0 bases at V and 3 bases at J, with 15 bases between the two ends. From germline, CDR1 is MNHEY and CDR2 SVGEGT. The CDR3 sequence: CASSYSRDRPFYEQYF. The CDR3 DNA is TGTGCCAGCAGTTACTCGCGGGACAGACCCTTCTACGAGCAGTACTTC.

Ten or more counts support this clonotype. The V gene is TRBV27, the J gene TRBJ2-1; 8 bases match TRBD2. Unmatched junction bases numbered 3, after V lost 6 bases and J lost 2 bases. The CDR3 has 14 residues. In germline, CDR1 is MNHEY, CDR2 SMNVEV (reference sequence). CDR3 in amino acids: CASSPGGAYNEQFF. The CDR3 nucleotides read TGTGCCAGCAGCCCCGGGGGGGCCTACAATGAGCAGTTCTTC.

This clonotype was recorded at least ten times. The chain joins TRBV20-1 to TRBJ1-2, with unresolved D. The germline V gene has CDR1 DFQATT and CDR2 SNEGSKA (reference sequence). CDR3 length equals 13 residues. Deletions cut 0 bases from V and 6 bases from J, with 11 bases between. In DNA, the CDR3 is TGCAGTGCTAGAGATTTAGGAGAGGATGGCTACACCTTC. Its protein product is CSARDLGEDGYTF.

This clonotype occurred many times. The rearrangement uses TRBV6-6 and TRBJ2-1; 10 nucleotides line up with TRBD1. The CDR3 sequence is 13 residues long. Germline lookup yields CDR1 MNHNY and CDR2 SVGAGI (reference sequence). Unmatched junction bases numbered 5, after V lost 9 bases and J lost 6 bases. CDR3 DNA sequence: TGTGCCAGTGGCCGGGACAGGGGCAATGAGCAGTTCTTC. Encoded protein: CASGRDRGNEQFF.

This clonotype was counted only a few times. This chain uses TRBV28 with TRBJ1-5, with 9 bases aligning to TRBD1. There are 15 residues in the CDR3. With V trimmed by 4 bases and J by 5 bases, 6 bases remained unmatched. Germline V gene data show CDR1 as MDHEN and CDR2 as SYDVKM. CDR3 loop: CASSSSGTGYQPQHF. In DNA, the CDR3 is TGTGCCAGCAGTTCATCCGGGACAGGGTATCAGCCCCAGCATTTT.

This chain links TRBV7-9 with TRBJ2-7; 12 positions agree with TRBD1. The trim removed 4 bases at V and 6 bases at J, leaving 4 bases unmatched. CDR3 size: 14 residues. CDR1 and CDR2 from the germline V gene are SEHNR and FQNEAQ (reference sequence). The CDR3 protein is CASSSGTGGLEQYF. Here the CDR3 DNA reads TGTGCCAGCAGCTCCGGGACAGGGGGCCTCGAGCAGTACTTC.

This clonotype has more than one count but fewer than ten. The chain links TRBV7-8 to TRBJ2-2; the D call may be TRBD1 or TRBD2 (6 bases each). CDR3 length: 14 amino acids. Trimming pared 4 bases from V and 7 bases from J, leaving 13 bases between. Germline CDR1 and CDR2: SGHVS and FQNEAQ. The CDR3 DNA reads as TGTGCCAGCAGCTGGGACGAGGGGGGCGGGGAGCTGTTTTTT. Its protein product is CASSWDEGGGELFF.

This chain joins TRBV29-1 and TRBJ1-3; D remains ambiguous. Looked up from germline, CDR1 is SQVTM and CDR2 is ANQGSEA. The CDR3 runs to 12 residues. V gave up 4 bases and J gave up 3 bases, with 7 bases separating them. CDR3 sequence reads: CSVASDGNTIYF. Here the CDR3 DNA reads TGCAGCGTTGCGTCAGATGGAAACACCATATATTTT.

This clonotype was detected ten times or more. The chain recombines TRBV18 with TRBJ2-1; TRBD1 matches at 7 bases. With V trimmed by 0 bases and J by 7 bases, 9 bases remained unmatched. The germline gives CDR1 KGHSH, CDR2 LQKENI. The CDR3 has 16 amino acids. CDR3 in amino acids: CASSPPGRQGRNEQFF. In DNA, the CDR3 is TGTGCCAGCTCACCACCGGGAAGACAGGGAAGGAATGAGCAGTTCTTC.

With regard to this clonotype: Being one base from a much bigger clone, this may be a read error. The CDR3 nucleotides are TGTGCCAGCAGCCAAGTTCTCGGGGAGCTGCTTTTT. This encodes CASSQVLGELLF. The V call is TRBV3-1, the J call TRBJ2-2, with a tentative D call TRBD2 (5 bases). CDR1 is LGHDT, CDR2 YNNKEL, per germline (reference sequence). CDR3 length equals 12 residues.

This clonotype showed up many times. The chain uses TRBV30 and TRBJ2-7; TRBD1 aligns across 7 bases. Germline loops: CDR1 GTSNPN, CDR2 SVGIG (reference sequence). Trimming cost V 2 bases and J 2 bases; bases outside gene matches: 3. The CDR3 sequence is 13 residues long. The CDR3 DNA reads as TGTGCCTGGAGTCCCCAGGGGGCCTACGAGCAGTACTTC. Its translation: CAWSPQGAYEQYF.

The rearrangement links TRBV9 to TRBJ2-7, with a possible D match to TRBD2 (6 bases). The CDR3 sequence is 14 residues long. The germline CDR1 and CDR2 sequences are SGDLS and YYNGEE. The germline V and J ends were trimmed by 0 bases and 4 bases, with 11 bases remaining between them. This CDR3 reads CASSVDGGDYEQYF. CDR3 nucleotide sequence: TGTGCCAGCAGCGTAGATGGAGGGGATTACGAGCAGTACTTC.

The chain combines TRBV9 with TRBJ2-1, with 10 bases identical to TRBD2. This CDR3 region has 13 residues. J lost 5 bases, V lost 10 bases, and 6 bases had no gene match. CDR1 is SGDLS, CDR2 YYNGEE, per germline. The CDR3: CASSGRANNEQFF. CDR3 bases: TGTGCCTCGAGCGGGAGGGCCAACAATGAGCAGTTCTTC. The complete variable domain, with remaining parts taken from reference TRBV9 and TRBJ2-1, reads DSGVTQTPKHLITATGQRVTLRCSPRSGDLSVYWYQQSLDQGLQFLIQYYNGEERAKGNILERFSAQQFPDLHSELNLSSLELGDSALYFCASSGRANNEQFFGPGTRLTVL.

This clonotype turned up a few times. V gene TRBV20-1 combines with J gene TRBJ2-7; D possibly corresponds to TRBD2 (6 bases). CDR1 is DFQATT, CDR2 SNEGSKA, per germline (reference sequence). This CDR3 is 15 amino acids long. The V and J ends lost 0 bases and 3 bases respectively, with 15 bases between them. The CDR3 loop is CSARDASGRHYEQYF. In nucleotides, the CDR3 is TGCAGTGCTAGAGATGCCAGCGGGCGCCACTACGAGCAGTACTTC.

This clonotype was detected a few times. The J gene is TRBJ2-5, the V gene TRBV6-1; D possibly matches TRBD1 or TRBD2 (5 bases each). CDR1 MNHNS and CDR2 SASEGT come from the germline V gene. The V end lost 1 base, the J end lost 4 bases, and 7 bases lay between the germline ends. The CDR3 length is 13 residues. Written as DNA, the CDR3 is TGTGCCAGCAGTGAAGAGAGGGGAGAGACCCAGTACTTC. Protein: CASSEERGETQYF.

This clonotype has at least ten counts. The chain has TRBV18 and TRBJ2-2, with D maybe TRBD2 (5 bases). This CDR3 is 15 amino acids long. V lost 5 bases to trimming and J lost 4 bases, with 14 bases between them. Per germline, CDR1 KGHSH and CDR2 LQKENI. The CDR3 DNA reads TGTGCCAGCTCATCAACCGGGATGCTCACCGGGGAGCTGTTTTTT. This encodes CASSSTGMLTGELFF.

The chain joins TRBV2 to TRBJ2-2; D may be TRBD1 or TRBD2 (5 bases each). The germline gives CDR1 SNHLY, CDR2 FYNNEI. The length of the CDR3 is 15 residues. Trimming stripped 6 bases from V and 5 bases from J, with 16 bases between. The CDR3 spells CASRRTRWGTGELFF. The DNA of the CDR3 is TGTGCCAGCAGGAGGACACGGTGGGGGACCGGGGAGCTGTTTTTT.

The chain has TRBV6-2 or TRBV6-3 and TRBJ2-5; D is ambiguous. Trimming left V 0 bases short and J 5 bases short, with 16 bases between. Germline lookup yields CDR1 MNHEY and CDR2 SVGEGT. The CDR3 extends over 16 amino acids. The CDR3 loop reads CASSYSGTIAPETQYF. The DNA of the CDR3 is TGTGCCAGCAGTTACTCGGGAACCATCGCTCCGGAGACCCAGTACTTC.

This clonotype was counted a few times. The V call is TRBV7-9, the J call TRBJ2-6; 7 nucleotides agree with TRBD1. The CDR3 extends over 16 amino acids. V was clipped by 8 bases and J by 2 bases; unmatched bases: 9. CDR1 and CDR2 from the germline V gene are SEHNR and FQNEAQ (reference sequence). DNA for the CDR3: TGTGCCAGCGGGGCAGGGGGTGCCGCTGGGGCCAACGTCCTGACTTTC. It specifies CASGAGGAAGANVLTF.

This clonotype was seen ten or more times. The rearrangement links TRBV6-1 to TRBJ1-5, with D maybe TRBD1 (5 bases). Germline lookup yields CDR1 MNHNS and CDR2 SASEGT. Trimming removed 3 bases from V and 1 base from J, with 25 bases in between. CDR3 length: 20 amino acids. CDR3 in DNA: TGTGCCAGCAGTGAGTCGATTCCTGGGACCTACATTGGGAGCAATCAGCCCCAGCATTTT. It translates to CASSESIPGTYIGSNQPQHF.